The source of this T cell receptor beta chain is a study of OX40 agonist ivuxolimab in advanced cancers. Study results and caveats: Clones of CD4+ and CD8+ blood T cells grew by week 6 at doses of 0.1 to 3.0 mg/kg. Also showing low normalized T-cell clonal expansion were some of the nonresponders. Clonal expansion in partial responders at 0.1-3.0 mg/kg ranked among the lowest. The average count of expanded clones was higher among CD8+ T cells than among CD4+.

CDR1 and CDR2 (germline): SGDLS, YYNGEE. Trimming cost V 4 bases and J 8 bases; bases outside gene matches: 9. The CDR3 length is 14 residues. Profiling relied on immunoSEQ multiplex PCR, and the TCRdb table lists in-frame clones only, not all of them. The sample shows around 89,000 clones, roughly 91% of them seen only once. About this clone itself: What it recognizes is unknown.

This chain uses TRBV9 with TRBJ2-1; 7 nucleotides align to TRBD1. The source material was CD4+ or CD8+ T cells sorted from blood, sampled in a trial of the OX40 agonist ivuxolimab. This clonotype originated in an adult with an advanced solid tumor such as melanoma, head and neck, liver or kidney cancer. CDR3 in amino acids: CASSLRTGKDEQFF. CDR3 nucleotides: TGTGCCAGCAGCTTGCGGACAGGAAAGGATGAGCAGTTCTTC.